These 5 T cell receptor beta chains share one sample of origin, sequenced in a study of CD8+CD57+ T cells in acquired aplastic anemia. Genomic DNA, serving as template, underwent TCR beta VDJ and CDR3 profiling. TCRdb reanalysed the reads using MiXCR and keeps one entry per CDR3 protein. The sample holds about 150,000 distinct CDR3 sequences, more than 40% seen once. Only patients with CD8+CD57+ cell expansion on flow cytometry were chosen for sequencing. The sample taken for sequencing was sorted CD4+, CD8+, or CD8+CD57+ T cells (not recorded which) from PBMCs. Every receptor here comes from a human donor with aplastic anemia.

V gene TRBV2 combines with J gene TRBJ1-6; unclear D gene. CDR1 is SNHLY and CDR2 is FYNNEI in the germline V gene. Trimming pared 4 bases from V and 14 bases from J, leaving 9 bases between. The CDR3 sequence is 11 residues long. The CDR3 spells CASSVGRSLHF. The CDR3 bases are TGTGCCAGCAGTGTCGGGAGGTCCCTCCACTTT.

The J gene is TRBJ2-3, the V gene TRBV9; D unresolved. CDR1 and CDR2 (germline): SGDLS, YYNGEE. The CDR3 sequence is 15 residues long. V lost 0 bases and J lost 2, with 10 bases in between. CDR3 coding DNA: TGTGCCAGCAGCGTAGGAGAGCAGGCCACAGATACGCAGTATTTT. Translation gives CASSVGEQATDTQYF.

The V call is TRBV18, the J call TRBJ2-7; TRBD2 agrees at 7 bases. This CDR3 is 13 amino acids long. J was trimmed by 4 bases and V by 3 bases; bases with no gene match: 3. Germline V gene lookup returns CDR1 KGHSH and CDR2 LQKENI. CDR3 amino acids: CASSPRTSYEQYF. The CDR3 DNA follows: TGTGCCAGCTCACCCAGGACTAGTTACGAGCAGTACTTC.

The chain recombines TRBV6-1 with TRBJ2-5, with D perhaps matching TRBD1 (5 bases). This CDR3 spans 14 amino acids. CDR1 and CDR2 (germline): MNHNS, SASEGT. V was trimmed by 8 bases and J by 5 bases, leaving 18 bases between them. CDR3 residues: CASAVRAPMETQYF. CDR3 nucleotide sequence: TGTGCCAGCGCCGTCAGGGCCCCAATGGAGACCCAGTACTTC.

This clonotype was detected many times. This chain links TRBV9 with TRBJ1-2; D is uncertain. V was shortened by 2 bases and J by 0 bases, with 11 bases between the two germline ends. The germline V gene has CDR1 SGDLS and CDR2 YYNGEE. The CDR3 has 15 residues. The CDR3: CASSVMAAPNYGYTF. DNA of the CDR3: TGTGCCAGCAGCGTCATGGCCGCTCCTAACTATGGCTACACCTTC.